These 22 T cell receptor beta chains originate from one sample sequenced in a study of response to subunit inactivated influenza vaccine. Each CDR3 protein gets one entry after TCRdb re-called the RT-PCR reads with MiXCR. The table shows around 790,000 distinct CDR3 sequences, with 21% occurring only once. The source was PBMCs from blood, collected 4 to 6 days after vaccination. Receptors originate from a man aged 45-65 years who received an inactivated influenza vaccine.

The chain is built from TRBV5-1 and TRBJ1-1, with 9 positions matching TRBD1. Germline V CDR1 and CDR2: SGHRS, YFSETQ. V was clipped by 4 bases and J by 4 bases; unmatched bases: 11. This CDR3 comprises 16 residues. The DNA of the CDR3 is TGCGCCAGCAGCCTCCTCACTTGGGGACAGGGCACTGAAGCTTTCTTT. Amino acids: CASSLLTWGQGTEAFF. The whole variable domain, filled in from reference TRBV5-1 and TRBJ1-1, reads KAGVTQTPRYLIKTRGQQVTLSCSPISGHRSVSWYQQTPGQGLQFLFEYFSETQRNKGNFPGRFSGRQFSNSRSEMNVSTLELGDSALYLCASSLLTWGQGTEAFFGQGTRLTVV.

This clonotype was seen more than once but under ten times. The chain uses TRBV10-3 and TRBJ2-7, with no clear D. CDR3 length: 13 residues. Germline CDR1 reads ENHRY; CDR2 reads SYGVKD. The V end lost 4 bases, the J end lost 3 bases, and 10 bases lay between the germline ends. The CDR3 DNA reads as TGTGCCATCAGTGGAATTGTAGGCTACGAGCAGTACTTC. Protein product: CAISGIVGYEQYF.

The chain uses TRBV30 and TRBJ2-7; D remains unclear. Trimming removed 0 bases at V and 0 bases at J, with 3 bases between. Germline CDR1 is GTSNPN and CDR2 is SVGIG (reference sequence). The CDR3 has 12 residues. The CDR3 sequence: CAWSVTSYEQYF. In DNA, the CDR3 is TGTGCCTGGAGTGTCACCTCCTACGAGCAGTACTTC.

V gene TRBV4-1 combines with J gene TRBJ2-5, with 9 bases matching TRBD1. V was clipped by 5 bases and J by 5 bases; unmatched bases: 9. The CDR3 covers 15 residues. Germline V gene sequence: CDR1 MGHRA, CDR2 YSYEKL. CDR3 sequence reads: CASSYGQGSSETQYF. The CDR3 bases are TGCGCCAGCAGCTACGGACAGGGGAGCTCCGAGACCCAGTACTTC.

In its sample, this clonotype was seen a few times. The chain combines TRBV7-2 with TRBJ2-5; D might be TRBD1 (5 bases). Germline CDR1 reads SGHTA; CDR2 reads FQGNSA. V was pared by 5 bases and J by 4 bases, with 11 bases between. The CDR3 spans 13 residues. The CDR3 reads CASSPPRVETQYF. Written as DNA, the CDR3 is TGTGCCAGCAGCCCACCCAGGGTAGAGACCCAGTACTTC.

The chain couples TRBV7-2 to TRBJ1-1; 7 bases are a match to TRBD1. This CDR3 has 17 residues. Germline CDR1 and CDR2: SGHTA and FQGNSA. The ends lost 3 bases at V and 0 bases at J; junction bases unmatched: 10. CDR3 sequence reads: CASSFPRTGRMNTEAFF. CDR3 DNA: TGTGCCAGCAGCTTTCCCCGGACAGGAAGAATGAACACTGAAGCTTTCTTT.

This clonotype showed up just a few times. The chain recombines TRBV11-2 with TRBJ2-7; the D is unclear. Trimming shortened V by 0 bases and J by 3 bases, and 12 bases separated the two germline ends. Germline V gene data show CDR1 as SGHAT and CDR2 as FQNNGV. This CDR3 is built from 15 residues. The CDR3 reads CASSLEARTLYEQYF. CDR3 DNA: TGTGCCAGCAGCTTAGAGGCAAGAACTCTCTACGAGCAGTACTTC.

Only a few counts were recorded for this clonotype. The chain carries TRBV29-1 and TRBJ2-7, with D perhaps being TRBD1 or TRBD2 (5 bases each). The ends were cut back, 2 bases at V and 6 bases at J, with 17 bases in the middle. Germline CDR1 is SQVTM and CDR2 is ANQGSEA. CDR3 size: 14 residues. The CDR3 nucleotides read TGCAGCGTTGAACCCCGGGACGGCCTCGCCGAGCAGTACTTC. Protein product: CSVEPRDGLAEQYF.

This clonotype was detected a few times. The chain carries TRBV6-1 and TRBJ2-1; 7 bases match TRBD2. Losses at the gene ends were 4 bases for V and 0 bases for J; bases not matched to a gene: 6. CDR1 and CDR2 (germline): MNHNS, SASEGT. The CDR3 sequence is 16 residues long. CDR3 sequence: CASSALASPSYNEQFF. CDR3 DNA sequence: TGTGCCAGCAGTGCACTAGCGAGCCCCTCCTACAATGAGCAGTTCTTC.

In its sample, this clonotype was seen a few times. An end of the junction differs from the germline gene, which may be a read error. This chain connects TRBV20-1 to TRBJ2-7; maybe TRBD2 (5 bases). The germline CDR1 and CDR2 sequences are DFQATT and SNEGSKA (reference sequence). The CDR3 is 14 amino acids. CDR3 DNA: TGCAGTGCTAGCTTCCAGGACTCCCTCTACCAGCAGTACTTC. It yields the protein CSASFQDSLYQQYF.

The J gene is TRBJ2-1, the V gene TRBV7-2; TRBD2 aligns across 7 bases. CDR3 size: 15 residues. The germline CDR1 and CDR2 sequences are SGHTA and FQGNSA. Trimming cost V 0 bases and J 7 bases; bases outside gene matches: 6. The CDR3 loop is CASSLARGSRNEQFF. In DNA, the CDR3 is TGTGCCAGCAGCTTAGCTCGCGGGAGTCGGAATGAGCAGTTCTTC.

There are a few counts of this clonotype. The V and J genes are TRBV20-1 and TRBJ2-1; 9 nucleotides agree with TRBD2. V shed 3 bases and J 8 bases; nucleotides not matched to a gene: 8. The CDR3 is 14 amino acids. CDR1 and CDR2 from the germline V gene are DFQATT and SNEGSKA (reference sequence). The CDR3: CSARRAGGVDEQFF. The CDR3, as DNA: TGCAGTGCTAGGAGAGCGGGAGGAGTAGATGAGCAGTTCTTC.

V and J are TRBV20-1 and TRBJ2-1; TRBD2 matches 12 bases. With 1 base clipped from V and 7 bases from J, the junction kept 2 bases outside the gene matches. CDR1 and CDR2 (germline): DFQATT, SNEGSKA (reference sequence). The CDR3 contains 14 residues. The CDR3 DNA follows: TGCAGTGCTAGAGGACTAGCGGGGGAGAATGAGCAGTTCTTC. Translated, it gives CSARGLAGENEQFF.

This clonotype was seen more than once but under ten times. The chain links TRBV5-1 to TRBJ2-3, with D hard to call. V lost 4 bases, J lost 1 base, and 13 bases lay in between. The CDR3 covers 15 residues. Germline V lookup: CDR1 SGHRS, CDR2 YFSETQ. DNA of the CDR3: TGCGCCAGCAGCCCGGGCAGAGTAGGCACAGATACGCAGTATTTT. Protein: CASSPGRVGTDTQYF.

This clonotype turned up a few times. The rearrangement links TRBV3-1 to TRBJ2-2; unclear D gene. CDR1 and CDR2 from the germline V gene are LGHDT and YNNKEL (reference sequence). The germline V and J ends were trimmed by 3 bases and 4 bases, with 9 bases remaining between them. This CDR3 region has 14 residues. The DNA of the CDR3 is TGTGCCAGCAGCCAGCCTCAGTTCACCGGGGAGCTGTTTTTT. This encodes CASSQPQFTGELFF.

A single count supports this clonotype. This chain links TRBV28 with TRBJ2-1; D not certain. Germline V lookup: CDR1 MDHEN, CDR2 SYDVKM. CDR3 length equals 14 residues. Trimming pared 3 bases from V and 5 bases from J, leaving 11 bases between. Written as DNA, the CDR3 is TGTGCCAGCAGTTTCGCGGCAGGAGACAATGAGCAGTTCTTC. It encodes CASSFAAGDNEQFF.

The chain carries TRBV7-2 and TRBJ2-7; a weak D match, TRBD2 (6 bases). The V end was cut by 1 base, the J end by 4 bases, with 11 bases between. From germline, CDR1 is SGHTA and CDR2 FQGNSA. The CDR3 loop spans 14 amino acids. CDR3 protein: CASSLEPGRYEQYF. In nucleotides, the CDR3 is TGTGCCAGCAGCTTAGAACCGGGGAGGTACGAGCAGTACTTC.

The V gene is TRBV7-9, the J gene TRBJ2-5; 8 bases are shared with TRBD1. Germline CDR1 reads SEHNR; CDR2 reads FQNEAQ (reference sequence). V shed 5 bases and J 5 bases; nucleotides not matched to a gene: 13. The CDR3 is 16 residues long. The CDR3 sequence: CASSKYERTGPETQYF. The CDR3 DNA follows: TGTGCCAGCAGCAAATACGAGAGGACAGGGCCGGAGACCCAGTACTTC. Drawing the rest from reference TRBV7-9 and TRBJ2-5, the complete variable domain is DTGVSQNPRHKITKRGQNVTFRCDPISEHNRLYWYRQTLGQGPEFLTYFQNEAQLEKSRLLSDRFSAERPKGSFSTLEIQRTEQGDSAMYLCASSKYERTGPETQYFGPGTRLLVL.

The CDR3 DNA reads as TGCAGTGCCATGACTGCTCGGGGGCCAGATACGCAGTATTTT. It is translated as CSAMTARGPDTQYF. The chain uses TRBV20-1 and TRBJ2-3; either TRBD1 or TRBD2 may fit D (6 bases each). The V gene lost 6 bases and the J gene lost 4 bases, with 17 bases spanning the gap. Germline V gives CDR1 DFQATT, CDR2 SNEGSKA (reference sequence). The CDR3 sequence is 14 residues long.

The DNA for the CDR3 is TGTGCCAGCAGCGTATGGGCGGGAGGGCCCTACAATGAGCAGTTCTTC. Its protein is CASSVWAGGPYNEQFF. The chain employs TRBV9 and TRBJ2-1; 9 bases map to TRBD2. The CDR3 sequence is 16 residues long. The V gene end was trimmed by 1 base and the J gene end by 2 bases; junction bases not matched to a gene: 4. CDR1 is SGDLS and CDR2 is YYNGEE in the germline V gene. The full variable domain, rest sourced from reference TRBV9 and TRBJ2-1, is DSGVTQTPKHLITATGQRVTLRCSPRSGDLSVYWYQQSLDQGLQFLIQYYNGEERAKGNILERFSAQQFPDLHSELNLSSLELGDSALYFCASSVWAGGPYNEQFFGPGTRLTVL.

The V and J genes are TRBV21-1 and TRBJ2-5; the D segment call TRBD2 is taken from the table without a DNA check. TRBV21-1 is recorded as a pseudogene. The CDR3 has 15 amino acids. CDR3 sequence (DNA): TGTGCCAGCAGCAAAGGGGGGAGGCCCCAAGAGACCCAGTACTTC. It is translated as CASSKGGRPQETQYF.

V gene TRBV12-3 or TRBV12-4 combines with J gene TRBJ1-3; maybe TRBD1 (6 bases). This CDR3 is 17 amino acids long. V was shortened by 6 bases and J by 0 bases, with 18 bases between the two germline ends. The CDR3 DNA reads TGTGCCAGCAGATACTCCGGGGGCCCGAGCTCTGGAAACACCATATATTTT. Its protein is CASRYSGGPSSGNTIYF.